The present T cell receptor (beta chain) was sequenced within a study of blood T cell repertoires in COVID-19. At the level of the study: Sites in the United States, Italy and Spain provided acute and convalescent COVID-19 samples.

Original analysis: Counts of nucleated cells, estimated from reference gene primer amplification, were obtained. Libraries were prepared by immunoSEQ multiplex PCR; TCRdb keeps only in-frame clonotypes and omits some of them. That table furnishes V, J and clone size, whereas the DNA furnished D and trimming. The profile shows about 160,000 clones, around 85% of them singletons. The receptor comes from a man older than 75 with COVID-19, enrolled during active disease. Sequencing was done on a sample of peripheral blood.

DNA for the CDR3: TGTGCCAGCAGTGGGAGACAGGAATTTTCCTACGAGCAGTACTTC. This encodes CASSGRQEFSYEQYF. V is TRBV28 and J is TRBJ2-7; tentative D call: TRBD1 (6 bases). The germline gives CDR1 MDHEN, CDR2 SYDVKM. The CDR3 has 15 amino acids. V lost 5 bases to trimming and J lost 1 base, with 15 bases between them.